This entry lists 24 T cell receptor beta chains sequenced from one sample in a study of vaccination and CD4 T cells after COVID-19. Sample treatment: approximately 9-day PBMC culture with coronavirus spike peptide pools or control peptides (ViraFEST assay). Gathered ahead of the COVID-19 pandemic (2011-2018) were the CD4+ T cells of the unexposed donor. For these receptors, no antigen is known. Oncomine TCR Beta short-read sequencing was applied to DNA from cultured CD4+ T cells. MiXCR, run by TCRdb on the PCR reads, gives a single entry per CDR3 protein. The profile covers 5,000 or so distinct CDR3 sequences, with 28% appearing a single time and about 35% taken by the ten largest. The sequencing input was CD4+ T cells from blood, cultured in vitro. These receptors originate from a human donor in good health.

This chain links TRBV19 with TRBJ2-2; 8 bases map to TRBD1. The CDR3 has 13 residues. Per germline, CDR1 LNHDA and CDR2 SQIVND (reference sequence). Trimming removed 9 bases from V and 4 bases from J; junction bases left unmatched: 4. The CDR3 sequence is CASATGATGELFF. The CDR3, as DNA: TGTGCCAGCGCGACAGGGGCCACCGGGGAGCTGTTTTTT.

This clonotype was counted a few times. This chain links TRBV20-1 with TRBJ2-7; tentatively, D is TRBD2 (6 bases). Germline V gene lookup returns CDR1 DFQATT and CDR2 SNEGSKA (reference sequence). CDR3 length equals 11 residues. V was pared by 0 bases and J by 7 bases, with 7 bases between. CDR3 DNA sequence: TGCAGTGCTAGAGATGGGAGGGAGCAGTACTTC. Protein sequence: CSARDGREQYF.

V and J are TRBV2 and TRBJ1-2, with 7 bases that match TRBD1. V gave up 4 bases and J gave up 7 bases; unmatched junction bases: 9. The CDR3 has 14 amino acids. From germline, CDR1 is SNHLY and CDR2 FYNNEI. Here the CDR3 reads CASSVQGRPGGYTF. The DNA for the CDR3 is TGTGCCAGCAGTGTACAGGGGCGCCCGGGTGGCTACACCTTC.

This chain uses TRBV15 with TRBJ2-4, with 7 bases identical to TRBD2. The CDR3 consists of 23 residues. J gave up 0 bases and V 0 bases, and 23 bases lay outside the gene matches. CDR1 is LNHNV and CDR2 is YYDKDF in the germline V gene (reference sequence). The CDR3 sequence is CATSREVTGTSGVITVAKNIQYF. In DNA, the CDR3 is TGTGCCACCAGCAGAGAGGTGACGGGGACCAGCGGGGTAATAACCGTAGCCAAAAACATTCAGTACTTC.

This rearrangement joins TRBV19 to TRBJ1-1; 7 bases are a match to TRBD1. CDR1 is LNHDA, CDR2 SQIVND, per germline (reference sequence). This CDR3 is 16 amino acids long. V dropped 4 bases and J dropped 4; count of bases not matched to a gene: 12. The CDR3 sequence is CASSNMGQTRSTEAFF. The CDR3 bases are TGTGCCAGTAGTAACATGGGACAGACGCGGAGCACTGAAGCTTTCTTT.

This clonotype has a handful of counts. The rearrangement links TRBV20-1 to TRBJ1-4; D remains unclear. The CDR3 has 13 residues. V lost 3 bases and J lost 7, with 12 bases in between. Germline V lookup: CDR1 DFQATT, CDR2 SNEGSKA (reference sequence). CDR3 nucleotide sequence: TGCAGTGCTAGTTCGCCAGGAGGTGAAAAACTGTTTTTT. Protein product: CSASSPGGEKLFF.

This clonotype has more than one count but fewer than ten. The chain uses TRBV6-9 and TRBJ1-5; TRBD1 might be the D (6 bases). CDR3 length: 14 residues. Germline CDR1 MNHGY, CDR2 SVAAGI. V lost 2 bases and J 4 bases, leaving 9 bases between the germline ends. The chain's CDR3 is CASSYRTENQPQHF. The CDR3 nucleotides read TGTGCCAGCAGTTATCGGACAGAGAATCAGCCCCAGCATTTT.

This clonotype is deemed medium-sized. The V gene is TRBV7-2, the J gene TRBJ2-5; 8 bases line up with TRBD1. Germline loops: CDR1 SGHTA, CDR2 FQGNSA. The CDR3 runs to 14 residues. The ends lost 6 bases at V and 5 bases at J; junction bases unmatched: 8. CDR3 DNA: TGTGCCAGCAGTCTTACGACAGGGGTTGAGACCCAGTACTTC. As protein: CASSLTTGVETQYF.

This chain uses TRBV12-3 or TRBV12-4 with TRBJ1-2, with TRBD1 matching 7 bases. Unmatched junction bases numbered 4, after V lost 3 bases and J lost 6 bases. This CDR3 spans 13 amino acids. CDR3 nucleotides: TGTGCCAGCAGTTTCACCGACAGGGATGGCTACACCTTC. Its protein is CASSFTDRDGYTF.

The chain recombines TRBV12-3 or TRBV12-4 with TRBJ2-5, with 7 bases matching TRBD2. V lost 2 bases and J lost 2; bases outside the gene matches: 5. The CDR3 runs 15 residues. CDR3 nucleotide sequence: TGTGCCAGCAGTTTAATGGTGGGGGGGCAAGAGACCCAGTACTTC. Amino acids: CASSLMVGGQETQYF.

This clonotype turned up a few times. The J gene is TRBJ2-7, the V gene TRBV6-5; no definite D call. V was cut by 0 bases and J by 2 bases, with 8 bases left in between. The length of the CDR3 is 14 residues. CDR1 is MNHEY, CDR2 SVGAGI, per germline. CDR3 in DNA: TGTGCCAGCAGTTACTCGATCGGTCCCTACGAGCAGTACTTC. Residues: CASSYSIGPYEQYF.

This clonotype turned up a few times. The chain carries TRBV6-1 and TRBJ1-1; maybe TRBD1 (6 bases). The CDR3 length is 13 residues. Germline V lookup: CDR1 MNHNS, CDR2 SASEGT. V lost 7 bases and J lost 3, with 12 bases in between. The CDR3 DNA follows: TGTGCCAGCACACAGGGTGTGCACACTGAAGCTTTCTTT. It specifies CASTQGVHTEAFF.

This clonotype was detected a few times. The chain carries TRBV20-1 and TRBJ2-2, with unresolved D. Germline CDR1 is DFQATT and CDR2 is SNEGSKA (reference sequence). V gave up 4 bases and J gave up 3 bases, with 6 bases separating them. CDR3 length equals 12 residues. The CDR3 DNA is TGCAGTGCTACTACGGACACCGGGGAGCTGTTTTTT. Its translation is CSATTDTGELFF.

The chain links TRBV7-3 to TRBJ1-2, with 9 bases fitting TRBD1. J gave up 6 bases and V 4 bases, and 3 bases lay outside the gene matches. CDR1 and CDR2 from the germline V gene are SGHTA and FQGTGA. The CDR3 has 13 residues. The CDR3 coding sequence is TGTGCCAGCAGCTACACAGGGGGCAATGGCTACACCTTC. Its protein is CASSYTGGNGYTF. Full variable domain (remainder filled in from reference TRBV7-3 and TRBJ1-2): GAGVSQTPSNKVTEKGKYVELRCDPISGHTALYWYRQSLGQGPEFLIYFQGTGAADDSGLPNDRFFAVRPEGSVSTLKIQRTERGDSAVYLCASSYTGGNGYTFGSGTRLTVV.

In its sample, this clonotype was seen a few times. DNA for the CDR3: TGTGCCAGCAGCTTAGAGGAGTATAGCAATCAGCCCCAGCATTTT. The encoded protein is CASSLEEYSNQPQHF. The chain links TRBV7-8 to TRBJ1-5, with D hard to call. The germline V and J ends were trimmed by 1 base and 0 bases, with 7 bases remaining between them. Germline V gene data show CDR1 as SGHVS and CDR2 as FQNEAQ. This CDR3 has 15 residues. Full variable domain (rest looked up from reference TRBV7-8 and TRBJ1-5): GAGVSQSPRYKVAKRGQDVALRCDPISGHVSLFWYQQALGQGPEFLTYFQNEAQLDKSGLPSDRFFAERPEGSVSTLKIQRTQQEDSAVYLCASSLEEYSNQPQHFGDGTRLSIL.

This chain joins TRBV24-1 and TRBJ2-1; no definite D call. The CDR3 has 11 residues. The germline CDR1 and CDR2 sequences are KGHDR and SFDVKD. V was cut by 0 bases and J by 8 bases, with 1 base left in between. As DNA, the CDR3 is TGTGCCACCAGTGATTTGGATGAGCAGTTCTTC. Protein product: CATSDLDEQFF.

This chain joins TRBV6-1 and TRBJ2-7; 9 positions match TRBD2. The CDR3 runs 16 residues. V lost 6 bases to trimming and J lost 0 bases; unmatched junction nucleotides: 9. The V gene's germline CDR1 is MNHNS and CDR2 SASEGT. CDR3 region: CASRSTSGLSSYEQYF. CDR3 DNA: TGTGCCAGCAGATCCACTAGCGGGCTTTCCTCCTACGAGCAGTACTTC.

This clonotype was picked up a small number of times. The chain carries TRBV6-1 and TRBJ2-7; D gene ambiguous. Germline loops: CDR1 MNHNS, CDR2 SASEGT. The CDR3 sequence is 13 residues long. Trimming cost V 3 bases and J 3 bases, with 9 bases left between them. CDR3 region: CASSEGASYEQYF. Written as DNA, the CDR3 is TGTGCCAGCAGTGAGGGCGCAAGCTACGAGCAGTACTTC.

V usage is TRBV20-1 and J usage is TRBJ1-5; no reliable D call. Germline V CDR1 and CDR2: DFQATT, SNEGSKA (reference sequence). V lost 0 bases and J lost 1, with 4 bases in between. The CDR3 has 13 residues. CDR3 nucleotides: TGCAGTGCTAGAGATATCAGCAATCAGCCCCAGCATTTT. Amino acid sequence: CSARDISNQPQHF.

This clonotype rates as medium-sized. The chain recombines TRBV20-1 with TRBJ1-1; D is perhaps TRBD1 (5 bases). The ends were cut back, 3 bases at V and 4 bases at J, with 9 bases in the middle. This CDR3 has 12 residues. Germline V gene sequence: CDR1 DFQATT, CDR2 SNEGSKA (reference sequence). This CDR3 is CSARGGSTEAFF. The CDR3 DNA reads TGCAGTGCTAGGGGGGGATCCACTGAAGCTTTCTTT.

A few counts support this clonotype. The genes are TRBV20-1 and TRBJ2-7; D is perhaps TRBD1 or TRBD2 (5 bases each). Looked up from germline, CDR1 is DFQATT and CDR2 is SNEGSKA (reference sequence). Deletions cut 0 bases from V and 7 bases from J, with 10 bases between. This CDR3 has 12 residues. The CDR3 here is CSARDRDLEQYF. CDR3 coding DNA: TGCAGTGCTAGAGACCGGGACCTAGAGCAGTACTTC.

The genes are TRBV6-1 and TRBJ1-2; a possible D gene is TRBD1 (5 bases). Germline loops: CDR1 MNHNS, CDR2 SASEGT. The V gene lost 6 bases and the J gene lost 4 bases, with 15 bases spanning the gap. The CDR3 covers 14 residues. This chain's CDR3 is CASSREGRGYGYTF. DNA for the CDR3: TGTGCCAGCAGCCGCGAGGGACGCGGCTATGGCTACACCTTC.

As to this clonotype: This may come from a read error, since a much larger clone is one base off. The V gene is TRBV6-4, the J gene TRBJ2-3; 12 bases are shared with TRBD2. After removal of 3 bases from V and 4 bases from J, the junction contained 2 bases not matched to a gene. This CDR3 is built from 15 residues. CDR1 and CDR2 (germline): MRHNA, SNTAGT. The CDR3 DNA is TGTGCCAGCAGTGAATCTAGCGGGGGGGCAGATACGCAGTATTTT. Encoded protein: CASSESSGGADTQYF.

The chain uses TRBV5-5 and TRBJ1-2; D unclear. Trimming took 4 bases from V and 4 from J, leaving 8 bases between them. CDR3 size: 12 residues. Germline V CDR1 and CDR2: SGHKS, YYEKEE (reference sequence). The chain's CDR3 is CASSPRSYGYTF. For the CDR3, the DNA is TGTGCCAGCAGCCCGAGAAGCTATGGCTACACCTTC.